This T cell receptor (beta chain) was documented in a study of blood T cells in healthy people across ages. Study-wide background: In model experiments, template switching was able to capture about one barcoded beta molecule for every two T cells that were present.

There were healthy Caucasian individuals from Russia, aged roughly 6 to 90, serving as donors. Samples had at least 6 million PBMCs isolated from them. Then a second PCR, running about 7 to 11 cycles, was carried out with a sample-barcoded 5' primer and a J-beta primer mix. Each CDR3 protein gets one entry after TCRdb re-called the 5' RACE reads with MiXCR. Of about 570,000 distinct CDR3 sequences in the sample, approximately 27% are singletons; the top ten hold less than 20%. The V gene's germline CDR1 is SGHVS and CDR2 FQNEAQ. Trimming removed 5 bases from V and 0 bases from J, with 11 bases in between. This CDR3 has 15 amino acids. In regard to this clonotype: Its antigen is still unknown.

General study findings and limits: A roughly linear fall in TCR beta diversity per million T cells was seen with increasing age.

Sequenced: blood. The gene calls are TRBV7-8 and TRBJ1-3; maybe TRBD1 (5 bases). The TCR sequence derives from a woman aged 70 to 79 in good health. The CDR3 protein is CASSTDRVSGNTIYF. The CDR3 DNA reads TGTGCCAGCAGCACCGACAGAGTCTCTGGAAACACCATATATTTT.